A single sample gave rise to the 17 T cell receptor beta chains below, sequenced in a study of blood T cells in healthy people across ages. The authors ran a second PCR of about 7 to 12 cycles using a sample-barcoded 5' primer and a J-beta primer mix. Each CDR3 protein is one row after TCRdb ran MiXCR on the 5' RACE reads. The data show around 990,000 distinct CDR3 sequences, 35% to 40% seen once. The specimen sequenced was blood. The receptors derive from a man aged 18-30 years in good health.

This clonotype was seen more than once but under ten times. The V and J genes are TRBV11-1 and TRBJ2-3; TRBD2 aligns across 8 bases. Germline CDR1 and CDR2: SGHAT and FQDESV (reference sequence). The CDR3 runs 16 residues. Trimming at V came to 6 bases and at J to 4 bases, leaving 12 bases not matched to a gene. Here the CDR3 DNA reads TGTGCCAGCAGACGCGGGGGGCCCCATCACGCAGATACGCAGTATTTT. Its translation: CASRRGGPHHADTQYF.

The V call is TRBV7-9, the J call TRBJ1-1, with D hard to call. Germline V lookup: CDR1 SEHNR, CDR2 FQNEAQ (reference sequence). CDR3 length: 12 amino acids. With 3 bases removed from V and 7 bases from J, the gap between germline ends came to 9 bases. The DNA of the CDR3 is TGTGCCAGCAGCTTTAACGGAGGTGAAGCTTTCTTT. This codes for CASSFNGGEAFF. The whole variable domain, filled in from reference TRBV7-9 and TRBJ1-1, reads DTGVSQNPRHKITKRGQNVTFRCDPISEHNRLYWYRQTLGQGPEFLTYFQNEAQLEKSRLLSDRFSAERPKGSFSTLEIQRTEQGDSAMYLCASSFNGGEAFFGQGTRLTVV.

As DNA, the CDR3 is TGTGCCAGCAGCTTTTCTCCGGGACAGGGGCGAGAGACCCAGTACTTC. This translates into CASSFSPGQGRETQYF. V and J are TRBV7-9 and TRBJ2-5, with 10 bases identical to TRBD1. Germline CDR1 and CDR2: SEHNR and FQNEAQ (reference sequence). There are 16 residues in the CDR3. The V segment lost 3 bases and the J segment 4 bases; nucleotides outside the gene matches: 8.

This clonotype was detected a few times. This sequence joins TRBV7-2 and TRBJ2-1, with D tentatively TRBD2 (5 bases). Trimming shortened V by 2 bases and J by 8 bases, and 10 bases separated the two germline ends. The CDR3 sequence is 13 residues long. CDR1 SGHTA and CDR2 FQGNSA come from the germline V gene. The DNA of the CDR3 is TGTGCCAGCAGCTTATCCCCTAGCTATGAGCAGTTCTTC. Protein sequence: CASSLSPSYEQFF.

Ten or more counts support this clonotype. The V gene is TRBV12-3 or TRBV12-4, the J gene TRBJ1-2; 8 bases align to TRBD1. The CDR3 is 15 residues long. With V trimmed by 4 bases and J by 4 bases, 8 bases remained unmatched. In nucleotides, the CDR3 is TGTGCCAGCAGTTCTACCTGGGACAGGCTCTATGGCTACACCTTC. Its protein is CASSSTWDRLYGYTF.

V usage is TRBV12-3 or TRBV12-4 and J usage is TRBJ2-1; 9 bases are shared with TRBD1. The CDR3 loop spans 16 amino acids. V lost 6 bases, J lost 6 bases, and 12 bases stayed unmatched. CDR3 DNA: TGTGCCAGCAGCCGGACTCCGGGACAGGGCAGCAATGAGCAGTTCTTC. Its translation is CASSRTPGQGSNEQFF.

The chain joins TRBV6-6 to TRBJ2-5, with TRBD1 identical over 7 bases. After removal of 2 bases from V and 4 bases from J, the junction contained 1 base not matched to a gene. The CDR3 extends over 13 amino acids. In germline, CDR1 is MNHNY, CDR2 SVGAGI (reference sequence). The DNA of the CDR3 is TGTGCCAGCAGTTACCAGGGGGTAGAGACCCAGTACTTC. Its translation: CASSYQGVETQYF.

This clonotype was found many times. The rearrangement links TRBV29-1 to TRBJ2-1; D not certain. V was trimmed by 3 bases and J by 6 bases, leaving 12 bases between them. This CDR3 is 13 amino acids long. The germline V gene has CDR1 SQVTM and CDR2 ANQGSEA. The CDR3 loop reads CSVDSWVSNEQFF. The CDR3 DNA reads TGCAGCGTTGATTCTTGGGTGAGCAATGAGCAGTTCTTC.

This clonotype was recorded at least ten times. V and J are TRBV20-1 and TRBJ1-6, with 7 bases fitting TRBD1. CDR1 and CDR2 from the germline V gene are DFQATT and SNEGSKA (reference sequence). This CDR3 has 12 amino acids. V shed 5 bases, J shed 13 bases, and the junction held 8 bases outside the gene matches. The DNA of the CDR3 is TGCAGTGCTTGGACAGGAGGTGATCCCCTCCACTTT. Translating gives CSAWTGGDPLHF.

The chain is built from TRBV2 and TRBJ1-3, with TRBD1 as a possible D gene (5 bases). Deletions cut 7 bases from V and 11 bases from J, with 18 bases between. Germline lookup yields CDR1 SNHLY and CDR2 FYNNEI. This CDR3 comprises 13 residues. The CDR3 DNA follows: TGTGCCAGCACCCCCGGGGGTGGAGGTCCCATATATTTT. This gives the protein CASTPGGGGPIYF.

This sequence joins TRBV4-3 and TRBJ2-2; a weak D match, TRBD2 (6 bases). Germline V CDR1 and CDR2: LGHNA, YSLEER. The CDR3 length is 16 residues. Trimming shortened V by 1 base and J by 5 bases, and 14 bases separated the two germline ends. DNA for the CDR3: TGCGCCAGCAGCCAAGGGTCCAGCGGGCGGACCGGGGAGCTGTTTTTT. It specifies CASSQGSSGRTGELFF.

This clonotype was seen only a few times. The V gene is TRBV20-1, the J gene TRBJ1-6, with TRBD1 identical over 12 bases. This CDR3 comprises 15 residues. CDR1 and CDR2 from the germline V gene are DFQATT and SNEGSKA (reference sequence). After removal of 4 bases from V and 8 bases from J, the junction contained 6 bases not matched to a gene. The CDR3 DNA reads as TGCAGTGCTACCCGGGACAGGGGGCTGTATTCACCCCTCCACTTT. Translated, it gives CSATRDRGLYSPLHF.

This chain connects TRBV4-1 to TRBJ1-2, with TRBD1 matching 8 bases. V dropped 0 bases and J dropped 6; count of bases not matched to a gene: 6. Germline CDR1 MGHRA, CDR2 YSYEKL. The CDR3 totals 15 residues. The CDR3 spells CASSQDSRGQDGYTF. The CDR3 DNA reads TGCGCCAGCAGCCAAGATTCCAGGGGGCAGGATGGCTACACCTTC.

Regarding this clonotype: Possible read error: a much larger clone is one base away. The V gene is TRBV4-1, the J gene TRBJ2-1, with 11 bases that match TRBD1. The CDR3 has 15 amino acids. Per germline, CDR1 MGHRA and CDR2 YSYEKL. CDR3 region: CGSSPGQGAYNEQFF. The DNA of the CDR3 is TGCGGCAGCAGCCCGGGACAGGGGGCCTACAATGAGCAGTTCTTC.

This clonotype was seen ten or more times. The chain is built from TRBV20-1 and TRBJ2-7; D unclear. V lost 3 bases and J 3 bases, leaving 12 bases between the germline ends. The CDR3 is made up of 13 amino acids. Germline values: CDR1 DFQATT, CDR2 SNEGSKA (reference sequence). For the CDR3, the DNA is TGCAGTGCTAGGACACCAGACCACTACGAGCAGTACTTC. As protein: CSARTPDHYEQYF.

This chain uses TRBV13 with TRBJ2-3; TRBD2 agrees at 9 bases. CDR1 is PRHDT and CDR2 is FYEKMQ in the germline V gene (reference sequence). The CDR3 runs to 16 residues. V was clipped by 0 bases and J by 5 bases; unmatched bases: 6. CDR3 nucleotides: TGTGCCAGCAGCTTAGGTCCTAGCGGGGAGGTAGATACGCAGTATTTT. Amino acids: CASSLGPSGEVDTQYF. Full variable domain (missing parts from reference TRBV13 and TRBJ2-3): AAGVIQSPRHLIKEKRETATLKCYPIPRHDTVYWYQQGPGQDPQFLISFYEKMQSDKGSIPDRFSAQQFSDYHSELNMSSLELGDSALYFCASSLGPSGEVDTQYFGPGTRLTVL.

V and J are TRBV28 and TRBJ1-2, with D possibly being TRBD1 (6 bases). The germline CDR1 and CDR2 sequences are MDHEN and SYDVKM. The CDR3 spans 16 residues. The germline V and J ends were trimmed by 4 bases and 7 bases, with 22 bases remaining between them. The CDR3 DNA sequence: TGTGCCAGCAGTTCACCTACCCACAGGGTATCGGGTGGCTACACCTTC. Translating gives CASSSPTHRVSGGYTF.